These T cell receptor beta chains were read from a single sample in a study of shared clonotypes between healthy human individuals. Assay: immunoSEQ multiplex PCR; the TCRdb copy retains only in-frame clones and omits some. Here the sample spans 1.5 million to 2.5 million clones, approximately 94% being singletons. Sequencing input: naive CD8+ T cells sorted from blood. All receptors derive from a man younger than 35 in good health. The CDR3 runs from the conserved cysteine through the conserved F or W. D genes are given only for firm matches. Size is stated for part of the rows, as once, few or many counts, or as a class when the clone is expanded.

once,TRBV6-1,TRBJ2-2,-,TGTGCCAGCAGTGAAGCCATGGACCTAGACTTATCATTGAACACCGGGGAGCTGTTTTTT,CASSEAMDLDLSLNTGELFF
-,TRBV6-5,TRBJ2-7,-,TGTGCCAGCAGGGGATTAAGCTCCTACGAGCAGTACTTC,CASRGLSSYEQYF
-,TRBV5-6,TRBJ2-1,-,TGTGCCAGCAGCGTCTACAATGAGCAGTTCTTC,CASSVYNEQFF
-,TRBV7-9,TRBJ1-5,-,TGTGCCAGCAGCTCCGTAGATAGCAATCAGCCCCAGCATTTT,CASSSVDSNQPQHF
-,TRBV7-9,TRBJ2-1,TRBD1,TGTGCCAGCAGCTCGAAGCAGGGGGCGCATTACAATGAGCAGTTCTTC,CASSSKQGAHYNEQFF
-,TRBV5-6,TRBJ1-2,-,TGTGCCAGCAGCTTGGGGGGCTCCTATGGCTACACCTTC,CASSLGGSYGYTF
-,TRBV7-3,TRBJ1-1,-,TGTGCCAGCAGCTTGATGGACGGATCGACCACTGAAGCTTTCTTT,CASSLMDGSTTEAFF
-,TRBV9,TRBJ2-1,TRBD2,TGTGCCAGCAGCGTAGAGGGGACTAGCGTCAATGAGCAGTTCTTC,CASSVEGTSVNEQFF
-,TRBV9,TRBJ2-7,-,TGTGCCAGCAGCCCTGACAGAACCTACGAGCAGTACTTC,CASSPDRTYEQYF
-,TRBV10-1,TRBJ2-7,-,TGCGCCAGCAGTGAAGGACTTTCAATAGAGCAGTACTTC,CASSEGLSIEQYF
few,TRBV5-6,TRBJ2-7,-,TGTGCCAGCAGCTTGGGACAGAGCTCCTACGAGCAGTACTTC,CASSLGQSSYEQYF
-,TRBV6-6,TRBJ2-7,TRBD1,TGTGCCAGTGAGGGACAGGGATACTACGAGCAGTACTTC,CASEGQGYYEQYF
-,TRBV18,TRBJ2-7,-,TGTGCCAGCTCACGCCACGCCGGGACTTTCCCCTACGAGCAGTACTTC,CASSRHAGTFPYEQYF
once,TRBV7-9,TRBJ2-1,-,TGTGCCAGCAGCCCAAGTTCGGGGAATGAGCAGTTCTTC,CASSPSSGNEQFF
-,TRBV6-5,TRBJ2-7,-,TGTGCCAGCAGTTACTCATACGCAGGGACCTACGAGCAGTACTTC,CASSYSYAGTYEQYF
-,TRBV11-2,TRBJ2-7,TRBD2,TGTGCCAGCAGCTACCTAGCGGGAGGGTACGAGCAGTACTTC,CASSYLAGGYEQYF
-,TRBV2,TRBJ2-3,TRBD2,TGTGCCAGCCTTATCCGAACTAGCGGGGAGCACCCCCCAGATACGCAGTATTTT,CASLIRTSGEHPPDTQYF
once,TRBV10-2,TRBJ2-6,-,TGCGCCAGCAGTGAGGGCACTTTGGTGTTTGGGGCCAACGTCCTGACTTTC,CASSEGTLVFGANVLTF
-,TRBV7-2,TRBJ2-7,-,TGTGCCAGCAGCTGGGTAACGGGAAACGAGCAGTACTTC,CASSWVTGNEQYF
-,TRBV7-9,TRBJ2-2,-,TGTGCCAGCAGCTCACTAGTTGGCGGGGAGCTGTTTTTT,CASSSLVGGELFF
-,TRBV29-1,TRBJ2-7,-,TGCAGCGTTGAAGGGCCGGGTACTTACGAGCAGTACTTC,CSVEGPGTYEQYF
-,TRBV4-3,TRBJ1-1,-,TGCGCCAGCAGCCAAGGTATATTATTGAACACTGAAGCTTTCTTT,CASSQGILLNTEAFF
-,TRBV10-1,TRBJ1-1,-,TGCGCCAGCAGTGAAGGGGAAGGGAAAGCTTTCTTT,CASSEGEGKAFF
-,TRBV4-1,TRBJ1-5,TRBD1,TGCGCCAGCAGCCAAGAAGGGACAGGGTCCCAGCCCCAGCATTTT,CASSQEGTGSQPQHF
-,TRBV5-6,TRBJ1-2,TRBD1,TGTGCCAGCAGCTTGGGGACAGGGTTCGTGGGCACCTTC,CASSLGTGFVGTF
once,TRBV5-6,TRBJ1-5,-,TGTGCCAGCAGCTTTAAGGGGGATCAGCCCCAGCATTTT,CASSFKGDQPQHF
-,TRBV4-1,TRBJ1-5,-,TGCGCCAGCAGCCAAGGGACCGAACTACCCCAGCATTTT,CASSQGTELPQHF
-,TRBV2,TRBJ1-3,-,TGTGCCAGCAGTGAAGCGCCAGGCTACTCTGGAAACACCATATATTTT,CASSEAPGYSGNTIYF
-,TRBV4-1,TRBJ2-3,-,TGCGCCAGCAGCCAAGGGGACTCCGGAACAGATACGCAGTATTTT,CASSQGDSGTDTQYF
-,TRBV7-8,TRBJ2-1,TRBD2,TGTGCCAGCAGCTCCCAGACTAGCGGCCACAATGAGCAGTTCTTC,CASSSQTSGHNEQFF
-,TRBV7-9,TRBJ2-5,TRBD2,TGTGCCAGCAGCTTTGGACTAGCGGGGGCTCAAGAGACCCAGTACTTC,CASSFGLAGAQETQYF
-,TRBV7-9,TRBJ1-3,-,TGTGCCAGCAGCCATCTGGGAGGGGGACGTGGAAACACCATATATTTT,CASSHLGGGRGNTIYF
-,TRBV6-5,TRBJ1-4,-,TGTGCCAGCAGGGGGGCGGGGACAACTAATGAAAAACTGTTTTTT,CASRGAGTTNEKLFF
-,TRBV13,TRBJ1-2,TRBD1,TGTGCCAGCGGGGAAGGGACAGACTATGGCTACACCTTC,CASGEGTDYGYTF
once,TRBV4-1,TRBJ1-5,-,TGCGCCAGCAGCCAAGTGGCTGGGGGGGCCCAGCCCCAGCATTTT,CASSQVAGGAQPQHF
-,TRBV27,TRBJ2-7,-,TGTGCCAGCAGTTTATCCAAGGGGGTTGAGATGGGCGAGCAGTACTTC,CASSLSKGVEMGEQYF
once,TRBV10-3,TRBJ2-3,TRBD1,TGTGCCATCAGTGAGTCAGTGGGGACAGGGTCAACAGATACGCAGTATTTT,CAISESVGTGSTDTQYF
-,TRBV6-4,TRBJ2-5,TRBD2,TGTGCCAGCAGCCGACTAGCGGGCGGCGCTCAAGAGACCCAGTACTTC,CASSRLAGGAQETQYF
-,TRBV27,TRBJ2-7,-,TGTGCCAGCAGTTCCCCTACTCGCGGAGCCTTTCCCTACGAGCAGTACTTC,CASSSPTRGAFPYEQYF
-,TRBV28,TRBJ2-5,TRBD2,TGTGCCAGCAGTCCCTGGACTAGCGGGGGGATACAAGAGACCCAGTACTTC,CASSPWTSGGIQETQYF
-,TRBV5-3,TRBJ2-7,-,TGTGCCAGAAGCTTGATTGGCAGATCCTACGAGCAGTACTTC,CARSLIGRSYEQYF
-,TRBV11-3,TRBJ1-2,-,TGTGCCAGCAGCTCACCGAGATCAGGAAACTATGGCTACACCTTC,CASSSPRSGNYGYTF
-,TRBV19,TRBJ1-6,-,TGTGCCAGTAGTATTGACGGTATCAATTCACCCCTCCACTTT,CASSIDGINSPLHF
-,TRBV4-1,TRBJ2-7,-,TGCGCCAGCAGCGACCTCAGGGCCTACGAGCAGTACTTC,CASSDLRAYEQYF
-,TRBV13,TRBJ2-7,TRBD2,TGTGCCAGCAGCTTAGGGGCGGGAGACTACGAGCAGTACTTC,CASSLGAGDYEQYF
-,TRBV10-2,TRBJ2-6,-,TGCGCCAGCAGTGACTTGGGGACTGGGGCCAACGTCCTGACTTTC,CASSDLGTGANVLTF
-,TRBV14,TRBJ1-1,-,TGTGCCAGCAGCCCGCAATCTGAAGCTTTCTTT,CASSPQSEAFF
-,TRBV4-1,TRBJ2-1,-,TGCGCCAGCAGCCAAGATTGGCAGGGGACCAATGAGCAGTTCTTC,CASSQDWQGTNEQFF